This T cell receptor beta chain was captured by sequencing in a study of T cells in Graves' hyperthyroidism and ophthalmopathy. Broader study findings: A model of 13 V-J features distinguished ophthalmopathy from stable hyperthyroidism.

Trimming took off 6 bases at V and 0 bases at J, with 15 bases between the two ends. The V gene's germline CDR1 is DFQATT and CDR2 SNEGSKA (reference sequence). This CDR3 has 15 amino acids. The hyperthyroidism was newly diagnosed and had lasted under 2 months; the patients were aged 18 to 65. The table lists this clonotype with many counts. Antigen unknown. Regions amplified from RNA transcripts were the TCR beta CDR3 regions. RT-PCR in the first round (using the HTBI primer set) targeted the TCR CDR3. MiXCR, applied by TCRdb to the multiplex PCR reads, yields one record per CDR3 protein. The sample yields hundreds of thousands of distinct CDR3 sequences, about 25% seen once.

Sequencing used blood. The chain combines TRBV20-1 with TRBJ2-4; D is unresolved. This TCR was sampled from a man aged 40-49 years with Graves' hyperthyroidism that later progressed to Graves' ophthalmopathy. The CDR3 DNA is TGCAGTGCGACCCAAGGCTGGTTAGCCAAAAACATTCAGTACTTC. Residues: CSATQGWLAKNIQYF.